The clone carrying this T cell receptor beta chain was picked up a small number of times. This record belongs to a study of T cells after yellow fever vaccination. TCRdb called the 5' RACE reads again in MiXCR, with one record for every CDR3 protein. The sample holds some 300,000 distinct CDR3 sequences, 9.5% to 12% seen once. The receptor was isolated from a man aged 18-30 years who received the YFV17D yellow fever vaccine. The sample consisted of CD4+ T cells sorted from PBMCs, taken 45 days after the yellow fever booster vaccination.

CDR3 nucleotides: TGCGCCAGCAGCCAAGGACTAGGACAGGGCCTTTACACCTTC. Protein product: CASSQGLGQGLYTF. The chain is built from TRBV4-1 and TRBJ1-2; 8 nucleotides match TRBD1. The germline gives CDR1 MGHRA, CDR2 YSYEKL. The V and J ends lost 1 base and 11 bases, in that order; junction bases with no gene match: 9. This CDR3 has 14 residues.